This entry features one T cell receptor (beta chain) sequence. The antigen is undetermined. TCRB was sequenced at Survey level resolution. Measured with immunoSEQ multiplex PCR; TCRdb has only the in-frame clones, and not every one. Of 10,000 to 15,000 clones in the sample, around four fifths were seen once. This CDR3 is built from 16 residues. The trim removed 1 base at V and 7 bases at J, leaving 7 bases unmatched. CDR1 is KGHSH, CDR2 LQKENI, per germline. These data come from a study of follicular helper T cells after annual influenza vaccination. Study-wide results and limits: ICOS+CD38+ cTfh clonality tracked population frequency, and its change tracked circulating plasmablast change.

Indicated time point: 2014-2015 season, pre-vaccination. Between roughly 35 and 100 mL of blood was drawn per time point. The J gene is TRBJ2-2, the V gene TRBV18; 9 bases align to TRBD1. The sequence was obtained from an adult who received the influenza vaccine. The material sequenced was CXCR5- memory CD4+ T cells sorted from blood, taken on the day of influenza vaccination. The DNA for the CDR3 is TGTGCCAGCTCACCACGAAGACAGGGGGGAGTCGGGGAGCTGTTTTTT. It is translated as CASSPRRQGGVGELFF.